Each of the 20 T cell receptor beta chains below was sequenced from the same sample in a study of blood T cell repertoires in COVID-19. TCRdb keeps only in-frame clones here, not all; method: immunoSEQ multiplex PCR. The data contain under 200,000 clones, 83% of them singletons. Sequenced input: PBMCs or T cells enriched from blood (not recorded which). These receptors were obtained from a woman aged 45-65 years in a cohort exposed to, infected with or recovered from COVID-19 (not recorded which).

CDR3 nucleotide sequence: TGCAGTGCTAGTTGGCGACAGCCATCCTCTGGAAACACCATATATTTT. This encodes CSASWRQPSSGNTIYF. The rearrangement uses TRBV20-1 and TRBJ1-3, with D perhaps TRBD1 (5 bases). Germline V gives CDR1 DFQATT, CDR2 SNEGSKA (reference sequence). Trimming took off 3 bases at V and 0 bases at J, with 15 bases between the two ends. The CDR3 sequence is 16 residues long.

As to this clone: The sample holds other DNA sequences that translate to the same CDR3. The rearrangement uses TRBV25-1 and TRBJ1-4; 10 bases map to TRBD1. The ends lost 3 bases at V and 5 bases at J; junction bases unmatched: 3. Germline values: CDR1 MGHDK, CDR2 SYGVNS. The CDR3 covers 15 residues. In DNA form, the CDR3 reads TGTGCCAGCAGTGACCCGGGACAGGGGAATGAAAAACTGTTTTTT. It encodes CASSDPGQGNEKLFF.

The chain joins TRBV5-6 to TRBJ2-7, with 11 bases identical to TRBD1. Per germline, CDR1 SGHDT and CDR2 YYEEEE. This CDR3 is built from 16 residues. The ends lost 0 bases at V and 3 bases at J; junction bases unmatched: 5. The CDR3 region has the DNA TGTGCCAGCAGCTTGGCCTGGGGACAGGGGGGCTACGAGCAGTACTTC. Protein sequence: CASSLAWGQGGYEQYF.

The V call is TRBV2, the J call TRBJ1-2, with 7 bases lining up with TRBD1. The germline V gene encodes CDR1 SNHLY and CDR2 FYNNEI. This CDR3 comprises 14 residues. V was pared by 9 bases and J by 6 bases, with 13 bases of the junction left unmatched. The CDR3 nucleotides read TGTGCCAGTAACACCTTGACAGGGATTGATGGCTACACCTTC. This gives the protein CASNTLTGIDGYTF.

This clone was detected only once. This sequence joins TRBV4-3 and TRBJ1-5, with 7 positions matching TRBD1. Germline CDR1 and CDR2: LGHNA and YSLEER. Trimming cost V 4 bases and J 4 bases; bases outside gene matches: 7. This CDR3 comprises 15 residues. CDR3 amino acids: CASSLDRVGNQPQHF. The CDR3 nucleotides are TGCGCCAGCAGCCTAGACAGGGTTGGGAATCAGCCCCAGCATTTT.

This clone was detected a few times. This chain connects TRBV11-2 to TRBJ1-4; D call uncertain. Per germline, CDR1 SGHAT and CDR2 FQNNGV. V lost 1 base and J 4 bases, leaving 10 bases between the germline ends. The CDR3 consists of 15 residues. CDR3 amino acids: CASSLGAKINEKLFF. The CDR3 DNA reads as TGTGCCAGCAGCTTAGGGGCGAAGATTAATGAAAAACTGTTTTTT.

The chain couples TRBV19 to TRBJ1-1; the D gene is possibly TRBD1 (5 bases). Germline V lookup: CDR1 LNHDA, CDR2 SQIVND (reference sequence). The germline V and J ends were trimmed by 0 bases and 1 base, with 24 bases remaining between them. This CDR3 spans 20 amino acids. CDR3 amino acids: CASSIDRTGNRGWGNTEAFF. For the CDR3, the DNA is TGTGCCAGTAGTATAGACCGAACAGGAAATAGAGGATGGGGGAACACTGAAGCTTTCTTT.

DNA for the CDR3: TGCGCCAGCAGCTTGGCGGGACTAGCGGGGGTAGATACGCAGTATTTT. Amino acids: CASSLAGLAGVDTQYF. This chain uses TRBV5-1 with TRBJ2-3, with TRBD2 matching over 14 bases. The CDR3 loop spans 16 amino acids. Per germline, CDR1 SGHRS and CDR2 YFSETQ. V lost 0 bases to trimming and J lost 5 bases; unmatched junction nucleotides: 2.

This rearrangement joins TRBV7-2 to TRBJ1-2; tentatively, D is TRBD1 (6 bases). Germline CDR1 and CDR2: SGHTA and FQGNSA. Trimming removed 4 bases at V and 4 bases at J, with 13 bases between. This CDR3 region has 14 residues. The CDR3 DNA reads TGTGCCAGCAGCTCGGGGCTGGACAGCTATGGCTACACCTTC. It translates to CASSSGLDSYGYTF.

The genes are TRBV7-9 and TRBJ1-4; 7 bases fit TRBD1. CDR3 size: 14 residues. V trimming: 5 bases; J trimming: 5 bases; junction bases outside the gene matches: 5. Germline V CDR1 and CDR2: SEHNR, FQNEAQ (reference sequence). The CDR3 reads CASSQKDRNEKLFF. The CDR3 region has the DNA TGTGCCAGCAGCCAAAAGGACAGGAATGAAAAACTGTTTTTT. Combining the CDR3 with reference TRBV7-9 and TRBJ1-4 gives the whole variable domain DTGVSQNPRHKITKRGQNVTFRCDPISEHNRLYWYRQTLGQGPEFLTYFQNEAQLEKSRLLSDRFSAERPKGSFSTLEIQRTEQGDSAMYLCASSQKDRNEKLFFGSGTQLSVL.

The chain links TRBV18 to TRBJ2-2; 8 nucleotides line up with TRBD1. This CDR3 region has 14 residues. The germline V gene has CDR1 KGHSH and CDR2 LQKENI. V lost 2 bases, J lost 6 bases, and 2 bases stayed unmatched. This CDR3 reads CASSPGQGSGELFF. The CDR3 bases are TGTGCCAGCTCACCAGGACAGGGATCCGGGGAGCTGTTTTTT.

The CDR3 DNA follows: TGTGCCAGCAGTTTGGAGGGACAGCCCCAGCATTTT. It encodes CASSLEGQPQHF. This chain uses TRBV28 with TRBJ1-5, with D hard to call. There are 12 residues in the CDR3. Looked up from germline, CDR1 is MDHEN and CDR2 is SYDVKM. Between the trimmed V and J ends, which lost 3 bases and 7 bases, there was a span of 7 bases.

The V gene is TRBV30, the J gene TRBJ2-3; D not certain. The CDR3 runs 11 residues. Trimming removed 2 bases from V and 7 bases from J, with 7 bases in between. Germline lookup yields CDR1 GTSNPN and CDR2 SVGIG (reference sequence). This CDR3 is CAWSFENTQYF. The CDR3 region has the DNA TGTGCCTGGAGTTTTGAGAATACGCAGTATTTT.

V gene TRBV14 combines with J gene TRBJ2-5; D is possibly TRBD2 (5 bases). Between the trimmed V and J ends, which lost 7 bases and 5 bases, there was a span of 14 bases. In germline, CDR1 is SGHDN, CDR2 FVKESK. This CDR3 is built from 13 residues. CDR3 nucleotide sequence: TGTGCCAGCAATGAGGGAGAGGCGGAGACCCAGTACTTC. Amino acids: CASNEGEAETQYF.

In nucleotides, the CDR3 is TGTGCCAGCAGCCCTCTCGCGGGACTAGCGGGTAGCAATGAGCAGTTCTTC. Protein product: CASSPLAGLAGSNEQFF. The chain uses TRBV6-2 or TRBV6-3 and TRBJ2-1; 12 positions match TRBD2. The CDR3 runs to 17 residues. V was clipped by 6 bases and J by 6 bases; unmatched bases: 12. Germline-derived CDR1 and CDR2 are MNHEY and SVGEGT.

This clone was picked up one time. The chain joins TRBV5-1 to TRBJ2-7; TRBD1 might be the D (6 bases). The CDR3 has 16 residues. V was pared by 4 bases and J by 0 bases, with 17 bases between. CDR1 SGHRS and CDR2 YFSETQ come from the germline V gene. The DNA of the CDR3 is TGCGCCAGCAGCGCGAGGGGGATCGGAAGCTCCTACGAGCAGTACTTC. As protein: CASSARGIGSSYEQYF.

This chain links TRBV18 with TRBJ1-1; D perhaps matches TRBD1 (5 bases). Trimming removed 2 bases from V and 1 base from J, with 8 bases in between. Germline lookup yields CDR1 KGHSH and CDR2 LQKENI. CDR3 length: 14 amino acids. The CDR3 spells CASSPTTGNTEAFF. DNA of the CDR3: TGTGCCAGCTCACCAACCACAGGGAACACTGAAGCTTTCTTT.

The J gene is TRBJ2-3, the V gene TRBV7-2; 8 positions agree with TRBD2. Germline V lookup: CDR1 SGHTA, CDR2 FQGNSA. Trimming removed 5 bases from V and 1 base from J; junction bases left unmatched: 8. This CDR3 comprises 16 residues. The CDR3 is CASSLQQAGGTDTQYF. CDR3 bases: TGTGCCAGCAGCCTACAACAAGCGGGGGGCACAGATACGCAGTATTTT.

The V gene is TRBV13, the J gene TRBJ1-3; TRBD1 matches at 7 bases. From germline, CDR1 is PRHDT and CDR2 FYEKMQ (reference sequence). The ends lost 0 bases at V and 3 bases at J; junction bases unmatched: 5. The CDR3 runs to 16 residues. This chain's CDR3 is CASSLGDTGVGNTIYF. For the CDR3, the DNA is TGTGCCAGCAGCTTAGGAGACACAGGGGTTGGAAACACCATATATTTT.

Here the CDR3 reads CASTIPQGPKNIQYF. CDR3 bases: TGTGCCAGCACCATCCCACAGGGCCCCAAAAACATTCAGTACTTC. The rearrangement links TRBV7-3 to TRBJ2-4; D might be TRBD1 (6 bases). Deletions cut 7 bases from V and 2 bases from J, with 15 bases between. This CDR3 contains 15 residues. The germline gives CDR1 SGHTA, CDR2 FQGTGA.